A single sample is the source of the 27 T cell receptor beta chains below, sequenced in a study of blood T cell repertoires in COVID-19. Libraries were prepared by immunoSEQ multiplex PCR; TCRdb keeps only in-frame clonotypes and omits some of them. The table has tens of thousands of clones, approximately 87% seen once. Input material: peripheral blood. These receptors were taken from a human donor in a cohort sampled during active COVID-19.

The chain links TRBV6-2 or TRBV6-3 to TRBJ2-7; D may be TRBD1 (6 bases). This CDR3 has 14 residues. Germline CDR1 MNHEY, CDR2 SVGEGT. Trimming stripped 0 bases from V and 2 bases from J, with 8 bases between. The CDR3 coding sequence is TGTGCCAGCAGTTACTCGAACAGGGCCTACGAGCAGTACTTC. Translating gives CASSYSNRAYEQYF.

The chain employs TRBV5-4 and TRBJ1-4; D gene uncertain. This CDR3 spans 14 amino acids. Per germline, CDR1 SGHNT and CDR2 YYREEE (reference sequence). Trimming removed 1 base at V and 6 bases at J, with 10 bases between. CDR3 region: CASSLRGNYEKLFF. DNA of the CDR3: TGTGCCAGCAGCTTGCGAGGGAATTATGAAAAACTGTTTTTT.

CDR3 protein: CASSLDPGGGYEQYF. CDR3 nucleotides: TGTGCCAGCAGCTTAGACCCCGGGGGGGGATACGAGCAGTACTTC. J is TRBJ2-7 and V is TRBV5-4; 8 nucleotides agree with TRBD2. V lost 2 bases and J lost 4; bases outside the gene matches: 8. Germline lookup yields CDR1 SGHNT and CDR2 YYREEE (reference sequence). The CDR3 is 15 amino acids.

The J gene is TRBJ2-2, the V gene TRBV6-6; TRBD2 might be the D (5 bases). V lost 6 bases to trimming and J lost 6 bases, with 17 bases between them. This CDR3 spans 15 amino acids. Germline CDR1 reads MNHNY; CDR2 reads SVGAGI (reference sequence). The CDR3 bases are TGTGCCAGCAGGGACTTTAGACAAGCCCCCGGGGAGCTGTTTTTT. Translating it yields CASRDFRQAPGELFF.

This clone showed up just once. The chain combines TRBV7-2 with TRBJ1-5, with a tentative D call TRBD1 (5 bases). The V end was cut by 1 base, the J end by 2 bases, with 12 bases between. This CDR3 is built from 16 residues. The V gene's germline CDR1 is SGHTA and CDR2 FQGNSA. Here the CDR3 reads CASSLVSGYGNQPQHF. The CDR3 region has the DNA TGTGCCAGCAGCTTAGTATCAGGGTACGGCAATCAGCCCCAGCATTTT. The whole variable domain, remainder taken from reference TRBV7-2 and TRBJ1-5, is GAGVSQSPSNKVTEKGKDVELRCDPISGHTALYWYRQSLGQGLEFLIYFQGNSAPDKSGLPSDRFSAERTGGSVSTLTIQRTQQEDSAVYLCASSLVSGYGNQPQHFGDGTRLSIL.

V gene TRBV7-2 combines with J gene TRBJ1-1; TRBD1 matches at 9 bases. Trimming removed 3 bases from V and 5 bases from J; junction bases left unmatched: 7. This CDR3 is built from 15 residues. The germline V gene encodes CDR1 SGHTA and CDR2 FQGNSA. Here the CDR3 DNA reads TGTGCCAGCAGCTTCCCACAGGGGGCGCGGACTGAAGCTTTCTTT. The encoded protein is CASSFPQGARTEAFF.

This clone turned up a few times. The V and J genes are TRBV5-4 and TRBJ1-4; TRBD1 is a possible D gene (6 bases). From germline, CDR1 is SGHNT and CDR2 YYREEE (reference sequence). This CDR3 is 13 amino acids long. V lost 5 bases to trimming and J lost 7 bases, with 12 bases between them. The CDR3 region is CASRLQGAEKLFF. CDR3 in DNA: TGTGCCAGCAGACTACAGGGCGCTGAAAAACTGTTTTTT.

The V gene is TRBV12-3 or TRBV12-4, the J gene TRBJ1-2, with 7 bases identical to TRBD1. There are 13 residues in the CDR3. V shed 3 bases and J 6 bases; nucleotides not matched to a gene: 4. As DNA, the CDR3 is TGTGCCAGCAGTTTCTATCAGGGGGATGGCTACACCTTC. Translation gives CASSFYQGDGYTF.

The CDR3, as DNA: TGTGCCAGCAGTTCTCTAGGACAGGGTGAGGGCTACACCTTC. It codes for CASSSLGQGEGYTF. The chain couples TRBV28 to TRBJ1-2; 8 bases map to TRBD1. J was trimmed by 8 bases and V by 4 bases; bases with no gene match: 9. The CDR3 runs 14 residues. Germline loops: CDR1 MDHEN, CDR2 SYDVKM.

V is TRBV30 and J is TRBJ1-2; the D is unclear. The CDR3 has 14 residues. The ends were cut back, 2 bases at V and 8 bases at J, with 18 bases in the middle. CDR1 is GTSNPN, CDR2 SVGIG, per germline (reference sequence). The CDR3 here is CAWSRTARNAGYTF. In DNA form, the CDR3 reads TGTGCCTGGAGTCGTACAGCACGTAATGCGGGCTACACCTTC.

The chain couples TRBV16 to TRBJ1-2; no definite D call. The V end was cut by 0 bases, the J end by 1 base, with 6 bases between. The CDR3 sequence is 14 residues long. The V gene's germline CDR1 is KGHSY and CDR2 FQNENV. The CDR3 protein is CASSQSGSNYGYTF. The CDR3 DNA reads TGTGCCAGCAGCCAATCGGGCAGTAACTATGGCTACACCTTC. The full variable domain, completed using reference TRBV16 and TRBJ1-2, is GEEVAQTPKHLVRGEGQKAKLYCAPIKGHSYVFWYQQVLKNEFKFLISFQNENVFDETGMPKERFSAKCLPNSPCSLEIQATKLEDSAVYFCASSQSGSNYGYTFGSGTRLTVV.

This sequence joins TRBV4-1 and TRBJ1-6; possibly TRBD1 for D (6 bases). This CDR3 contains 14 residues. V was trimmed by 1 base and J by 12 bases, leaving 13 bases between them. CDR1 is MGHRA, CDR2 YSYEKL, per germline. The CDR3 loop reads CASSQVSGVEPLHF. The DNA for the CDR3 is TGCGCCAGCAGCCAAGTTTCAGGGGTGGAACCCCTCCACTTT.

The V and J genes are TRBV12-5 and TRBJ1-1; TRBD1 might be the D (6 bases). V shed 8 bases and J shed 10 bases, with 17 bases lying between them. The CDR3 is made up of 12 amino acids. Per the germline V gene, CDR1 is LGHNT and CDR2 is FRNRAP. Here the CDR3 reads CASRRLAGVAFF. In DNA form, the CDR3 reads TGTGCTAGTAGAAGGTTAGCAGGGGTAGCTTTCTTT.

The V and J genes are TRBV6-5 and TRBJ1-3; possibly TRBD1 for D (6 bases). CDR3 length: 14 amino acids. Deletions cut 4 bases from V and 4 bases from J, with 11 bases between. The germline V gene has CDR1 MNHEY and CDR2 SVGAGI. The CDR3 DNA follows: TGTGCCAGCAGTTCCGCAGGGGTGGGAAACACCATATATTTT. Translating gives CASSSAGVGNTIYF.

This rearrangement joins TRBV12-5 to TRBJ1-5; 7 bases are shared with TRBD1. Germline CDR1 reads LGHNT; CDR2 reads FRNRAP. V lost 6 bases and J lost 9; bases outside the gene matches: 11. The CDR3 runs to 14 residues. CDR3 in amino acids: CASGSTGARGPQHF. As DNA, the CDR3 is TGTGCTAGTGGCTCTACAGGGGCTAGGGGGCCCCAGCATTTT.

The sample holds one count of this clone. This chain connects TRBV5-1 to TRBJ1-2; 7 bases map to TRBD1. CDR1 and CDR2 from the germline V gene are SGHRS and YFSETQ. J lost 7 bases, V lost 4 bases, and 16 bases had no gene match. This CDR3 contains 16 residues. CDR3 coding DNA: TGCGCCAGCAGCGACGGACAGGTTAATAACCCGATTGGCTACACCTTC. It specifies CASSDGQVNNPIGYTF.

The CDR3 is CAIASKRGTEAFF. The CDR3 DNA reads as TGTGCCATCGCCTCGAAAAGGGGGACTGAAGCTTTCTTT. The chain employs TRBV2 and TRBJ1-1, with TRBD1 as a possible D gene (6 bases). Trimming shortened V by 10 bases and J by 5 bases, and 17 bases separated the two germline ends. From germline, CDR1 is SNHLY and CDR2 FYNNEI. CDR3 length: 13 residues.

This clone was seen more than once but under ten times. The chain is built from TRBV6-5 and TRBJ1-1; the D gene is possibly TRBD1 (6 bases). V was clipped by 2 bases and J by 5 bases, with 9 bases between them. CDR3 length: 13 amino acids. Germline loops: CDR1 MNHEY, CDR2 SVGAGI. The CDR3 nucleotides read TGTGCCAGCAGTTACGGGGGGGCGACTGAAGCTTTCTTT. It yields the protein CASSYGGATEAFF.

The rearrangement joins TRBV7-9 to TRBJ2-6, with D possibly matching TRBD1 (7 bases). The germline V and J ends were trimmed by 5 bases and 2 bases, with 10 bases remaining between them. CDR3 size: 15 residues. Germline V lookup: CDR1 SEHNR, CDR2 FQNEAQ (reference sequence). CDR3 protein: CASSARGAGANVLTF. The CDR3 nucleotides read TGTGCCAGCAGCGCCAGGGGGGCTGGGGCCAACGTCCTGACTTTC. The variable domain in full, completed from reference TRBV7-9 and TRBJ2-6, reads DTGVSQNPRHKITKRGQNVTFRCDPISEHNRLYWYRQTLGQGPEFLTYFQNEAQLEKSRLLSDRFSAERPKGSFSTLEIQRTEQGDSAMYLCASSARGAGANVLTFGAGSRLTVL.

This clone showed up just once. The chain links TRBV7-3 to TRBJ2-3; TRBD2 matches 10 bases. Per the germline V gene, CDR1 is SGHTA and CDR2 is FQGTGA. The CDR3 is 16 residues long. After removal of 2 bases from V and 0 bases from J, the junction contained 2 bases not matched to a gene. The CDR3 loop is CASSLVAGGSTDTQYF. As DNA, the CDR3 is TGTGCCAGCAGCTTAGTAGCGGGGGGTAGCACAGATACGCAGTATTTT.

This chain connects TRBV5-8 to TRBJ2-5; 8 nucleotides line up with TRBD1. This CDR3 spans 16 amino acids. The J segment lost 4 bases and the V segment lost 0 bases, leaving 8 bases of the junction unmatched. The germline V gene has CDR1 SGHTS and CDR2 YDEGEE. The CDR3, as DNA: TGTGCCAGCAGCTTGGGGGCAGGGGGCGCAAGAGAGACCCAGTACTTC. Protein product: CASSLGAGGARETQYF.

The J gene is TRBJ1-6, the V gene TRBV7-9; 7 bases map to TRBD1. Germline V gives CDR1 SEHNR, CDR2 FQNEAQ (reference sequence). The CDR3 covers 15 residues. Trimming at V came to 3 bases and at J to 6 bases, leaving 5 bases not matched to a gene. The CDR3 region has the DNA TGTGCCAGCAGCTTGGGACAGCTTTCTAATTCACCCCTCCACTTT. Its translation: CASSLGQLSNSPLHF.

CDR3 sequence: CAISESKGTTNSPLHF. The DNA for the CDR3 is TGTGCCATCAGTGAGTCTAAAGGCACGACAAATTCACCCCTCCACTTT. This sequence joins TRBV10-3 and TRBJ1-6; D not resolved. CDR3 length: 16 residues. The V end was cut by 0 bases, the J end by 7 bases, with 13 bases between. The germline gives CDR1 ENHRY, CDR2 SYGVKD.

The DNA for the CDR3 is TGTGCCAGCAGTTACTCGGTCCAGGGGGGCCTAAATGAGCAGTTCTTC. It yields the protein CASSYSVQGGLNEQFF. V gene TRBV6-6 combines with J gene TRBJ2-1; D may be TRBD1 (7 bases). CDR3 size: 16 residues. CDR1 MNHNY and CDR2 SVGAGI come from the germline V gene (reference sequence). V gave up 0 bases and J gave up 7 bases, with 16 bases separating them.

The chain links TRBV19 to TRBJ1-2; 7 positions match TRBD1. The CDR3 consists of 15 residues. Germline CDR1 is LNHDA and CDR2 is SQIVND (reference sequence). Unmatched junction bases numbered 7, after V lost 5 bases and J lost 1 base. The CDR3 DNA reads as TGTGCCAGTAGTGTACAGGGGCCTCTTAACTATGGCTACACCTTC. This sequence encodes CASSVQGPLNYGYTF.

The genes are TRBV19 and TRBJ1-3, with D unclear. Germline CDR1 is LNHDA and CDR2 is SQIVND (reference sequence). V was clipped by 7 bases and J by 0 bases, with 10 bases between them. The CDR3 extends over 14 amino acids. This chain's CDR3 is CASTPTRSGNTIYF. As DNA, the CDR3 is TGTGCCAGTACCCCAACACGCTCTGGAAACACCATATATTTT. The variable domain in full, with the rest retrieved from reference TRBV19 and TRBJ1-3, is DGGITQSPKYLFRKEGQNVTLSCEQNLNHDAMYWYRQDPGQGLRLIYYSQIVNDFQKGDIAEGYSVSREKKESFPLTVTSAQKNPTAFYLCASTPTRSGNTIYFGEGSWLTVV.

A few counts support this clone. J is TRBJ1-3 and V is TRBV2; 8 bases fit TRBD1. V lost 6 bases and J lost 3; bases outside the gene matches: 7. The CDR3 is 15 residues long. Germline values: CDR1 SNHLY, CDR2 FYNNEI. The CDR3 sequence: CASSLPGGVGNTIYF. The CDR3 coding sequence is TGTGCCAGCAGCCTCCCAGGGGGCGTTGGAAACACCATATATTTT.